This is a list of T cell receptor beta chains from one sample in a study of spatial heterogeneity in lung cancer. TCRdb processed the 5' RACE reads anew with MiXCR; each CDR3 protein has one entry. The sample carries some 22,000 distinct CDR3 sequences, 2.5% to 3% recorded once. The starting material was lung tumor tissue, obtained at surgery. The receptors were sampled from a male donor with early-stage non-small cell lung cancer. Both conserved end residues are part of each CDR3. The order of the fields is J gene, clone size, V gene, CDR3 length, D gene, CDR3 protein, CDR3 DNA. The D gene is left open where the match is weak. Size tells how often a clone was seen (once, few, many) or the class of an expanded clone, and some rows leave it out.

>TRBJ2-3|many|TRBV12-3/TRBV12-4|14|NA
CASTPGLSTDTQYF
TGTGCCAGCACCCCGGGACTCAGCACAGATACGCAGTATTTT
>TRBJ1-2|many|TRBV20-1|15|TRBD1
CSARPGTASNYGYTF
TGCAGTGCTAGACCCGGGACAGCCTCTAACTATGGCTACACCTTC
>TRBJ1-3|many|TRBV12-3/TRBV12-4|11|NA
CASSLGDTIYF
TGTGCCAGCAGTTTAGGGGACACCATATATTTT
>TRBJ1-2|many|TRBV6-2/TRBV6-3|12|NA
CASADGKVGYTF
TGTGCCAGCGCTGACGGCAAAGTGGGCTACACCTTC
>TRBJ2-7|many|TRBV27|14|TRBD2
CASRLAGKTYEQYF
TGTGCCAGCAGACTAGCGGGGAAGACCTACGAGCAGTACTTC
>TRBJ2-2|many|TRBV27|15|TRBD1
CASSRGGFNTGELFF
TGTGCCAGCTCCAGAGGGGGCTTTAACACCGGGGAGCTGTTTTTT
>TRBJ1-2|many|TRBV10-3|14|TRBD1
CAIREDRGGYGYTF
TGTGCCATCAGGGAGGACAGGGGAGGCTATGGCTACACCTTC
>TRBJ2-2|many|TRBV7-2|17|NA
CASSRVRETVLAGELFF
TGTGCCAGCAGCAGGGTGCGGGAAACGGTTTTGGCCGGGGAGCTGTTTTTT
>TRBJ2-1|many|TRBV6-5|16|TRBD2
CASCPVPAGGYNEQFF
TGTGCCAGCTGTCCGGTTCCGGCGGGAGGTTACAATGAGCAGTTCTTC
>TRBJ1-4|medium-sized|TRBV20-1|13|NA
CSARAAGEWKLFF
TGCAGTGCTAGAGCGGCAGGGGAATGGAAACTGTTTTTT
>TRBJ2-3|many|TRBV18|13|NA
CASSPGHTDTQYF
TGTGCCAGCTCACCAGGGCACACAGATACGCAGTATTTT
>TRBJ2-5|NA|TRBV20-1|16|TRBD2
CSARGSSSGGLGTQYF
TGCAGTGCTAGAGGAAGTAGTAGCGGGGGCCTTGGGACCCAGTACTTC
>TRBJ2-7|many|TRBV6-4|17|NA
CARKGTQEIPKSYEQYF
TGTGCCAGAAAAGGGACACAGGAGATACCTAAATCCTACGAGCAGTACTTC
>TRBJ2-3|many|TRBV27|17|NA
CASSRGTERIFPDTQYF
TGTGCCAGCAGTAGAGGGACCGAACGGATCTTCCCAGATACGCAGTATTTT
>TRBJ1-5|many|TRBV12-5|13|NA
CASGYAANQPQHF
TGTGCTAGTGGTTACGCGGCAAATCAGCCCCAGCATTTT
>TRBJ2-4|many|TRBV10-3|19|NA
CAISESIWNGTVAKNIQYF
TGTGCCATCAGTGAGTCGATTTGGAACGGAACGGTAGCCAAAAACATTCAGTACTTC
>TRBJ1-2|many|TRBV6-5|12|NA
CASSYAGDGYTF
TGTGCCAGCAGTTACGCGGGGGATGGCTACACCTTC
>TRBJ2-5|many|TRBV7-6|13|NA
CASSRGRKETQYF
TGTGCCAGCAGCAGGGGGAGGAAAGAGACCCAGTACTTC
>TRBJ1-2|many|TRBV29-1|13|NA
CSATESGLYGYTF
TGCAGCGCCACGGAATCGGGGTTGTATGGCTACACCTTC
>TRBJ1-2|many|TRBV29-1|13|NA
CSAWSGQKNGYTF
TGCAGCGCGTGGAGCGGACAGAAAAATGGCTACACCTTC
>TRBJ1-1|many|TRBV10-3|16|NA
CAISEVKRGTYTEAFF
TGTGCCATCAGTGAAGTGAAAAGGGGAACGTACACTGAAGCTTTCTTT
>TRBJ2-7|medium-sized|TRBV29-1|13|NA
CSVEDPLEGEQYF
TGCAGCGTTGAAGACCCCCTAGAGGGAGAGCAGTACTTC
>TRBJ1-5|NA|TRBV7-9|13|NA
CASSGQNNQPQHF
TGTGCCAGCAGCGGACAGAATAATCAGCCCCAGCATTTT
>TRBJ2-7|NA|TRBV12-3/TRBV12-4|15|TRBD2
CASSLRLAGRYEQYF
TGTGCCAGCAGCCTAAGACTAGCGGGGCGCTACGAGCAGTACTTC
>TRBJ1-4|many|TRBV5-1|16|TRBD1
CASSLGTGGDNEKLFF
TGCGCCAGCAGCTTGGGCACAGGGGGCGATAATGAAAAACTGTTTTTT
>TRBJ2-7|many|TRBV7-9|14|NA
CASSSLFEFHEQYF
TGTGCCAGCAGCTCTCTCTTCGAGTTCCACGAGCAGTACTTC
>TRBJ1-2|many|TRBV20-1|13|NA
CSAHSPPNSINTF
TGCAGTGCCCACTCACCCCCCAACTCAATTAACACCTTC
>TRBJ2-7|many|TRBV12-3/TRBV12-4|14|NA
CASSPFRGTYEQYF
TGTGCCAGCAGTCCCTTTAGGGGTACCTACGAGCAGTACTTC
>TRBJ1-2|many|TRBV6-1|12|NA
CASHDRNYGYTF
TGTGCCAGCCACGACAGGAACTATGGCTACACCTTC
>TRBJ2-1|many|TRBV12-3/TRBV12-4|17|TRBD2
CASSGGSLAGALDEQFF
TGTGCCAGCAGCGGGGGTTCGTTAGCGGGAGCCCTGGATGAGCAGTTCTTC
>TRBJ1-6|many|TRBV5-4|15|NA
CASSDPGLSNSPLHF
TGTGCCAGCAGCGACCCAGGGCTTTCCAATTCACCCCTCCACTTT
>TRBJ2-5|many|TRBV9|14|TRBD1
CASSETGGMETQYF
TGTGCCAGCAGCGAGACAGGGGGCATGGAGACCCAGTACTTC
>TRBJ2-7|many|TRBV5-4|15|NA
CASSPGQSISYEQYF
TGTGCCAGCAGCCCGGGACAATCCATCTCCTACGAGCAGTACTTC
>TRBJ2-1|many|TRBV7-2|17|TRBD2
CASSWGTSGSTRGEQFF
TGTGCCAGCAGTTGGGGGACTAGCGGTAGCACCCGCGGTGAGCAGTTCTTC
>TRBJ1-2|many|TRBV28|14|NA
CASSFGVVGYGYTF
TGTGCCAGCAGTTTTGGGGTGGTCGGCTATGGCTACACCTTC
>TRBJ2-7|many|TRBV28|14|NA
CASSQTTGTYEQYF
TGTGCCAGCAGCCAAACAACGGGGACCTACGAGCAGTACTTC
>TRBJ2-7|medium-sized|TRBV28|14|NA
CASIRQDSAYEQYF
TGTGCCAGCATACGACAGGATTCGGCCTACGAGCAGTACTTC
>TRBJ2-1|many|TRBV7-6|18|TRBD2
CASSSQTSGRDNYNEQFF
TGTGCCAGCAGCTCCCAGACTAGCGGGAGGGACAACTACAATGAGCAGTTCTTC
>TRBJ2-7|many|TRBV18|15|TRBD2
CASSRLRESGLKQYF
TGTGCCAGCTCCCGCTTGCGGGAGAGTGGGCTTAAGCAGTACTTC
>TRBJ2-6|many|TRBV9|19|NA
CASSGGIAPAASGANVLTF
TGTGCCAGCAGCGGGGGGATCGCGCCTGCTGCGTCTGGGGCCAACGTCCTGACTTTC
>TRBJ2-1|NA|TRBV19|13|TRBD1
CASSPSHRGEQFF
TGTGCCAGTAGTCCGAGCCACAGGGGAGAGCAGTTCTTC
>TRBJ1-2|many|TRBV24-1|13|NA
CATSGLEDYGYTF
TGTGCCACCAGTGGGTTAGAGGACTATGGCTACACCTTC
>TRBJ1-1|few|TRBV29-1|12|NA
CSVLSGGEQAFF
TGCAGCGTTCTATCAGGAGGGGAACAGGCTTTCTTT
>TRBJ1-1|many|TRBV29-1|12|NA
CSVETGNTEAFF
TGCAGCGTGGAGACAGGGAACACTGAAGCTTTCTTT
>TRBJ2-7|medium-sized|TRBV5-1|14|TRBD1
CASSLRDSSYEQYF
TGCGCCAGCAGCTTAAGGGACAGCTCCTACGAGCAGTACTTC
>TRBJ2-7|many|TRBV27|15|TRBD1
CASSYQPGQGYEQYF
TGTGCCAGCAGTTACCAGCCGGGACAGGGCTACGAGCAGTACTTC
>TRBJ2-7|many|TRBV20-1|14|NA
CSARIPGHRDEQYF
TGCAGTGCTAGAATACCGGGACACCGGGACGAGCAGTACTTC
>TRBJ2-7|many|TRBV4-1|17|TRBD2
CASSQGPNSGSPRKQYF
TGCGCCAGCAGCCAAGGACCAAATAGCGGGAGCCCTCGGAAGCAGTACTTC
>TRBJ2-1|many|TRBV6-2/TRBV6-3|14|NA
CASSYISGYNEQFF
TGTGCCAGCAGTTACATAAGCGGATACAATGAGCAGTTCTTC
>TRBJ2-2|medium-sized|TRBV12-3/TRBV12-4|15|TRBD1
CASSTGQGKTGELFF
TGTGCCAGCAGTACGGGACAGGGAAAGACCGGGGAGCTGTTTTTT
>TRBJ2-7|many|TRBV27|15|NA
CASSLSLGRTYEQYF
TGTGCCAGCAGTTTATCTCTCGGTCGAACCTACGAGCAGTACTTC
>TRBJ2-1|many|TRBV6-2/TRBV6-3|15|TRBD1
CASSSGTGDYNEQFF
TGTGCCAGCAGTTCCGGGACAGGTGACTACAATGAGCAGTTCTTC
>TRBJ2-1|many|TRBV12-3/TRBV12-4|13|TRBD1
CASSQEQGAHSFF
TGTGCCAGCAGTCAAGAACAGGGGGCGCACTCATTCTTC
>TRBJ1-2|many|TRBV7-9|16|NA
CASSLAPGTDDYGYTF
TGTGCCAGCAGCTTGGCTCCCGGGACGGACGACTATGGCTACACCTTC
>TRBJ2-7|many|TRBV3-1|16|NA
CASSQRGTGESSQQYF
TGTGCCAGCAGCCAAAGGGGAACAGGTGAATCCTCTCAGCAGTACTTC